One sample yielded the 8 T cell receptor beta chains listed below, sequenced in a study of T cells in Graves' hyperthyroidism and ophthalmopathy. RNA transcripts gave rise to amplified TCR beta CDR3 regions. HTBI primers drove first-round RT-PCR of the TCR CDR3. TCRdb re-derived calls from the multiplex PCR reads in MiXCR, one entry per CDR3 protein. The profile shows 300,000 to 500,000 distinct CDR3 sequences, more than 13% of them singletons. Sample: blood. These receptors all come from a middle-aged man with Graves' ophthalmopathy.

There are many counts of this clonotype. J is TRBJ1-2 and V is TRBV2; unclear D gene. The CDR3 runs 13 residues. Germline CDR1 SNHLY, CDR2 FYNNEI. V dropped 5 bases and J dropped 7 bases, with 14 bases sitting between them. The CDR3 region is CASSFTAPGGYTF. Written as DNA, the CDR3 is TGTGCCAGCAGTTTTACGGCGCCGGGTGGCTACACCTTC.

This chain connects TRBV19 to TRBJ1-6, with a possible D match to TRBD1 (5 bases). Germline V CDR1 and CDR2: LNHDA, SQIVND (reference sequence). The CDR3 consists of 14 residues. Trimming took off 6 bases at V and 9 bases at J, with 15 bases between the two ends. This chain's CDR3 is CASSRGGFGSPLHF. In DNA, the CDR3 is TGTGCCAGTAGCCGTGGGGGATTCGGTTCACCCCTCCACTTT.

This clonotype appeared many times. The chain carries TRBV6-2 or TRBV6-3 and TRBJ2-3; D ambiguous. The germline CDR1 and CDR2 sequences are MNHEY and SVGEGT. V was pared by 0 bases and J by 5 bases, with 9 bases between. The CDR3 contains 14 residues. The CDR3 here is CASSYSGLIDTQYF. CDR3 in DNA: TGTGCCAGCAGTTACTCCGGCCTTATAGATACGCAGTATTTT.

In this sample, this clonotype turned up many times. This chain joins TRBV7-8 and TRBJ2-7; 9 positions agree with TRBD1. From germline, CDR1 is SGHVS and CDR2 FQNEAQ. J gave up 5 bases and V 5 bases, and 10 bases lay outside the gene matches. The CDR3 covers 15 residues. The CDR3 nucleotides read TGTGCCAGCAGCGTCCGGGACAGGGTAATCGACGAGCAGTACTTC. It specifies CASSVRDRVIDEQYF.

In this sample, this clonotype turned up many times. The chain employs TRBV3-1 and TRBJ1-5, with D perhaps TRBD1 (5 bases). The germline V gene encodes CDR1 LGHDT and CDR2 YNNKEL (reference sequence). V was pared by 3 bases and J by 4 bases, with 10 bases between. This CDR3 spans 14 amino acids. DNA for the CDR3: TGTGCCAGCAGCCACCACGGGGGAAATCAGCCCCAGCATTTT. Residues: CASSHHGGNQPQHF.

This clonotype was counted ten times or more. This rearrangement joins TRBV2 to TRBJ2-7, with 7 bases fitting TRBD2. In germline, CDR1 is SNHLY, CDR2 FYNNEI. V trimming: 6 bases; J trimming: 4 bases; junction bases outside the gene matches: 6. The CDR3 totals 13 residues. The CDR3 spells CASRRGSGYEQYF. As DNA, the CDR3 is TGTGCCAGCAGACGGGGTAGCGGGTACGAGCAGTACTTC.

There are a few counts of this clonotype. This chain connects TRBV27 to TRBJ2-7; 9 nucleotides match TRBD2. CDR1 and CDR2 from the germline V gene are MNHEY and SMNVEV (reference sequence). CDR3 length equals 17 residues. V trimming: 0 bases; J trimming: 3 bases; junction bases outside the gene matches: 9. CDR3 protein: CASSLSRGVTSGYEQYF. The CDR3 DNA follows: TGTGCCAGCAGTTTATCGCGAGGGGTGACTAGCGGCTACGAGCAGTACTTC.

For this clonotype: Possible read error: a much larger clone is one base away. V is TRBV2 and J is TRBJ2-7; no clear D. CDR1 is SNHLY, CDR2 FYNNEI, per germline. This CDR3 has 14 residues. V lost 7 bases and J lost 2, with 15 bases in between. The CDR3 coding sequence is TGTGCCAGCACGCGGCGGTCGAGCCCCTACGAGCAGTACTTC. It codes for CASTRRSSPYEQYF.